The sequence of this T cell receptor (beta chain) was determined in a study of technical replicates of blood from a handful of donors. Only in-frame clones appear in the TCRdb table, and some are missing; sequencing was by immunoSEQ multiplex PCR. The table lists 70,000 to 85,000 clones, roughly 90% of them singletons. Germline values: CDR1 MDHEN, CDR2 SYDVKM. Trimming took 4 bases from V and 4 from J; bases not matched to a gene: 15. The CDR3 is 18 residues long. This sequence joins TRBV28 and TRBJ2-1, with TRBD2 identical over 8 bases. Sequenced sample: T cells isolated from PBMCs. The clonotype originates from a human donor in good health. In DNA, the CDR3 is TGTGCCAGCAGTTCGCAAAAACTCCTCGGGACTAGTTACAATGAGCAGTTCTTC. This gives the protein CASSSQKLLGTSYNEQFF. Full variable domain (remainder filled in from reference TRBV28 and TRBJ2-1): DVKVTQSSRYLVKRTGEKVFLECVQDMDHENMFWYRQDPGLGLRLIYFSYDVKMKEKGDIPEGYSVSREKKERFSLILESASTNQTSMYLCASSSQKLLGTSYNEQFFGPGTRLTVL.